This T cell receptor (beta chain) derives from a study of T-cell reconstitution after alpha-beta-depleted transplantation in children. Unique molecular identifiers were used to barcode this TCRbeta library. Via MiXCR, TCRdb re-called the PCR reads, giving one row per CDR3 protein. The sample lists about 200,000 distinct CDR3 sequences, approximately 7% occurring once. This clonotype has ten or more counts. Antigen unknown. Study-wide results and limits: At the one-year point after transplant, T-cell counts and TCRbeta diversity were found to come mostly from T cells that had been newly produced. The origin of high day-60 TCRbeta diversity in some patients lay in surviving recipient T cells and thymic progenitors. As was reported, about two months after transplant, alpha-beta T cells came from several hundred expanded graft clones.

The germline gives CDR1 ENHRY, CDR2 SYGVKD. This CDR3 has 15 amino acids. V was clipped by 6 bases and J by 4 bases; unmatched bases: 7. The sequenced sample was PBMCs, obtained before TCRalphabeta/CD19-depleted stem cell transplant. The source is a boy aged 2-15 years with acute lymphoblastic leukemia, due to receive a stem cell transplant. V and J are TRBV10-3 and TRBJ2-2; 8 positions agree with TRBD1. The CDR3, as DNA: TGTGCCATCAGGGGGGGACAGGTGCCCACCGGGGAGCTGTTTTTT. Its protein product is CAIRGGQVPTGELFF.